The 27 T cell receptor beta chains below come from one sample, sequenced in a study of blood T cell repertoires in COVID-19. The method was immunoSEQ multiplex PCR; TCRdb's version includes in-frame clones alone and lacks a portion of them. The sample has 60,000 to 80,000 clones, approximately 88% seen once. Material: peripheral blood. The source is a middle-aged man with active COVID-19.

The genes are TRBV6-5 and TRBJ2-6; D might be TRBD2 (5 bases). CDR1 MNHEY and CDR2 SVGAGI come from the germline V gene. The CDR3 has 15 residues. V lost 6 bases, J lost 2 bases, and 11 bases lay in between. The CDR3 DNA is TGTGCCAGCAGGACGGACTGGGCTGGGGCCAACGTCCTGACTTTC. Its protein is CASRTDWAGANVLTF.

The chain joins TRBV21-1 to TRBJ1-6; TRBD1 was called by the table and not checked on the DNA. TRBV21-1 constitutes a pseudogene. The CDR3 runs to 14 residues. The CDR3 coding sequence is TGTGCCAGCAGCAAGCCCCCCAGGGATTCACCCCTCCACTTT. As protein: CASSKPPRDSPLHF.

J is TRBJ2-3 and V is TRBV10-3; no reliable D call. Germline-derived CDR1 and CDR2 are ENHRY and SYGVKD. Trimming pared 7 bases from V and 1 base from J, leaving 9 bases between. This CDR3 has 13 residues. This chain's CDR3 is CAITPAGTDTQYF. In nucleotides, the CDR3 is TGTGCCATCACCCCGGCGGGCACAGATACGCAGTATTTT.

The V call is TRBV19, the J call TRBJ2-1; D may be TRBD1 (6 bases). CDR3 length: 13 amino acids. The ends were cut back, 3 bases at V and 8 bases at J, with 11 bases in the middle. Germline loops: CDR1 LNHDA, CDR2 SQIVND (reference sequence). The CDR3 reads CASSIRGFDEQFF. CDR3 DNA sequence: TGTGCCAGTAGTATCAGGGGATTCGATGAGCAGTTCTTC.

J is TRBJ1-2 and V is TRBV12-1; the DNA was not compared with TRBD1, the D call given in the table. TRBV12-1 represents a pseudogene. This CDR3 is 15 amino acids long. The CDR3 sequence: CASSFVQGVAYGYTF. CDR3 bases: TGTGCCAGCAGCTTTGTACAGGGTGTTGCCTATGGCTACACCTTC.

V is TRBV11-2 and J is TRBJ2-5; maybe TRBD2 (6 bases). V shed 4 bases and J shed 4 bases, with 13 bases lying between them. The germline V gene encodes CDR1 SGHAT and CDR2 FQNNGV. The CDR3 totals 14 residues. The CDR3 nucleotides are TGTGCCAGCAGCTCCCGGAGGGCGGGAGAGACCCAGTACTTC. This gives the protein CASSSRRAGETQYF.

This chain links TRBV29-1 with TRBJ1-1; D is perhaps TRBD1 (6 bases). Per germline, CDR1 SQVTM and CDR2 ANQGSEA. The CDR3 is 12 residues long. Trimming took off 4 bases at V and 8 bases at J, with 14 bases between the two ends. CDR3 DNA: TGCAGCGTTGTAATAGGGGGAGCCGAAGCTTTCTTT. This sequence encodes CSVVIGGAEAFF. The full variable domain, its missing parts supplied by reference TRBV29-1 and TRBJ1-1, is SAVISQKPSRDICQRGTSLTIQCQVDSQVTMMFWYRQQPGQSLTLIATANQGSEATYESGFVIDKFPISRPNLTFSTLTVSNMSPEDSSIYLCSVVIGGAEAFFGQGTRLTVV.

The chain uses TRBV2 and TRBJ1-2; D gene unclear. V lost 4 bases, J lost 4 bases, and 13 bases lay in between. The germline gives CDR1 SNHLY, CDR2 FYNNEI. The CDR3 covers 14 residues. The CDR3 region has the DNA TGTGCCAGCAGTGTGATAGGGAGTGGCTATGGCTACACCTTC. Amino acid sequence: CASSVIGSGYGYTF.

This chain connects TRBV2 to TRBJ1-4; 7 nucleotides align to TRBD1. The germline V gene encodes CDR1 SNHLY and CDR2 FYNNEI. CDR3 length: 15 amino acids. The V and J ends lost 4 bases and 6 bases, in that order; junction bases with no gene match: 8. CDR3 sequence (DNA): TGTGCCAGCAGTGGTGAGGGGGCCGGCTATGAAAAACTGTTTTTT. Its protein is CASSGEGAGYEKLFF.

The chain carries TRBV5-1 and TRBJ2-3; 8 positions agree with TRBD2. The CDR3 totals 15 residues. CDR1 is SGHRS, CDR2 YFSETQ, per germline. J gave up 2 bases and V 1 base, and 3 bases lay outside the gene matches. Here the CDR3 DNA reads TGCGCCAGCAGCTTGACTAGCGGATACACAGATACGCAGTATTTT. Translating it yields CASSLTSGYTDTQYF. Using reference TRBV5-1 and TRBJ2-3 for the parts outside the CDR3, the full variable domain is KAGVTQTPRYLIKTRGQQVTLSCSPISGHRSVSWYQQTPGQGLQFLFEYFSETQRNKGNFPGRFSGRQFSNSRSEMNVSTLELGDSALYLCASSLTSGYTDTQYFGPGTRLTVL.

The genes are TRBV12-3 or TRBV12-4 and TRBJ2-1; D call uncertain. Trimming took off 8 bases at V and 7 bases at J, with 6 bases between the two ends. The CDR3 covers 10 residues. CDR3 DNA sequence: TGTGCCAGCGGGCGAAATGAGCAGTTCTTC. Amino acid sequence: CASGRNEQFF.

This chain uses TRBV6-6 with TRBJ1-2; 8 nucleotides align to TRBD1. The length of the CDR3 is 13 residues. Germline assignment: CDR1 MNHNY and CDR2 SVGAGI (reference sequence). Germline trimming cut 6 bases from V and 9 bases from J; bases unmatched to any gene: 9. The CDR3 protein is CASSAGGSLRYTF. As DNA, the CDR3 is TGTGCCAGCAGCGCAGGGGGCTCCCTTCGCTACACCTTC.

J is TRBJ1-1 and V is TRBV11-3, with D maybe TRBD1 (5 bases). This CDR3 is built from 16 residues. The V end lost 0 bases, the J end lost 1 base, and 12 bases lay between the germline ends. CDR1 is SGHNT, CDR2 YENEEA, per germline. CDR3 bases: TGTGCCAGCAGCTTAGAGGGGGGGGAGTCGAACACTGAAGCTTTCTTT. It codes for CASSLEGGESNTEAFF.

The J gene is TRBJ1-5, the V gene TRBV18; no firm D call. The germline gives CDR1 KGHSH, CDR2 LQKENI. This CDR3 has 16 amino acids. V was clipped by 3 bases and J by 3 bases, with 15 bases between them. This chain's CDR3 is CASSPEGTPFNQPQHF. The CDR3 bases are TGTGCCAGCTCACCGGAGGGAACCCCCTTCAATCAGCCCCAGCATTTT.

The chain recombines TRBV30 with TRBJ1-5; 10 nucleotides line up with TRBD1. The V segment lost 1 base and the J segment 5 bases; nucleotides outside the gene matches: 5. Germline lookup yields CDR1 GTSNPN and CDR2 SVGIG (reference sequence). CDR3 size: 15 residues. The chain's CDR3 is CAWSGGTGEYQPQHF. As DNA, the CDR3 is TGTGCCTGGAGTGGCGGGACAGGGGAGTATCAGCCCCAGCATTTT.

This rearrangement joins TRBV6-5 to TRBJ2-2; the match to TRBD2 covers 8 bases. V dropped 5 bases and J dropped 1; count of bases not matched to a gene: 3. In germline, CDR1 is MNHEY, CDR2 SVGAGI. The CDR3 extends over 15 amino acids. CDR3 sequence (DNA): TGTGCCAGCAGTACTAGCGGTTTGAACACCGGGGAGCTGTTTTTT. Translated, it gives CASSTSGLNTGELFF.

The rearrangement uses TRBV5-5 and TRBJ2-1, with a tentative D call TRBD2 (6 bases). CDR1 SGHKS and CDR2 YYEKEE come from the germline V gene (reference sequence). V lost 3 bases, J lost 0 bases, and 13 bases lay in between. The CDR3 loop spans 16 amino acids. The CDR3, as DNA: TGTGCCAGCAGCTCTCTTAGCGGTGGCTCCTACAATGAGCAGTTCTTC. Its protein is CASSSLSGGSYNEQFF.

The chain uses TRBV3-1 (or the pseudogene TRBV3-2) and TRBJ2-3, with a weak D call TRBD2 (5 bases). The germline V gene has CDR1 LGHDT and CDR2 YNNKEL (reference sequence). The V end lost 0 bases, the J end lost 1 base, and 11 bases lay between the germline ends. CDR3 length equals 16 residues. CDR3 amino acids: CASSQDPSLGTDTQYF. CDR3 DNA: TGTGCCAGCAGCCAAGACCCTAGCCTGGGCACAGATACGCAGTATTTT.

Only a few counts were recorded for this clone. The same CDR3 is also encoded by other DNA sequences in this sample. This chain uses TRBV19 with TRBJ1-1; 7 bases match TRBD1. This CDR3 has 13 residues. CDR1 is LNHDA and CDR2 is SQIVND in the germline V gene (reference sequence). Trimming took 7 bases from V and 5 from J; bases not matched to a gene: 7. CDR3 protein: CASTDRVGTEAFF. CDR3 sequence (DNA): TGTGCCAGTACCGACAGGGTAGGGACTGAAGCTTTCTTT.

A single count supports this clone. The chain links TRBV3-1 (or the pseudogene TRBV3-2) to TRBJ2-3; 12 bases map to TRBD2. The CDR3 totals 16 residues. The V gene's germline CDR1 is LGHDT and CDR2 YNNKEL (reference sequence). J lost 2 bases, V lost 5 bases, and 5 bases had no gene match. The CDR3 DNA sequence: TGTGCCAGCAGCGTGACTAGCGGGGGCACCACAGATACGCAGTATTTT. Translated, it gives CASSVTSGGTTDTQYF.

This clone appeared a single time. This sequence joins TRBV2 and TRBJ2-1; D not resolved. CDR3 length: 12 residues. With 3 bases removed from V and 6 bases from J, the gap between germline ends came to 6 bases. CDR1 SNHLY and CDR2 FYNNEI come from the germline V gene. CDR3 bases: TGTGCCAGCAGTGATAATTCCAATGAGCAGTTCTTC. This sequence encodes CASSDNSNEQFF.

In this sample, this clone turned up a few times. The V gene is TRBV6-2 or TRBV6-3, the J gene TRBJ2-5; D gene uncertain. Trimming cost V 0 bases and J 1 base, with 6 bases left between them. Germline V gives CDR1 MNHEY, CDR2 SVGEGT. The CDR3 is 14 residues long. The CDR3 nucleotides read TGTGCCAGCAGTTACTCGGGCCCCCAAGAGACCCAGTACTTC. It encodes CASSYSGPQETQYF.

The chain carries TRBV18 and TRBJ2-5, with 8 bases aligning to TRBD2. The CDR3 is 14 residues long. Germline V gene lookup returns CDR1 KGHSH and CDR2 LQKENI. After removal of 3 bases from V and 7 bases from J, the junction contained 7 bases not matched to a gene. CDR3 region: CASSPGLDKGTQYF. CDR3 DNA: TGTGCCAGCTCACCGGGACTAGACAAAGGGACCCAGTACTTC.

The chain couples TRBV12-3 or TRBV12-4 to TRBJ1-5, with D tentatively TRBD1 (5 bases). V gave up 6 bases and J gave up 4 bases, with 10 bases separating them. The CDR3 loop spans 13 amino acids. The CDR3: CASSYDRNQPQHF. The CDR3 DNA sequence: TGTGCCAGCAGCTATGACAGAAATCAGCCCCAGCATTTT.

This sequence joins TRBV11-3 and TRBJ2-7; D is perhaps TRBD1 (5 bases). The CDR3 has 14 residues. CDR1 and CDR2 (germline): SGHNT, YENEEA. The ends were cut back, 3 bases at V and 3 bases at J, with 12 bases in the middle. CDR3 residues: CASSFGHSSYEQYF. DNA for the CDR3: TGTGCCAGCAGCTTCGGACATTCTAGCTACGAGCAGTACTTC.

This clone was observed at least ten times. The rearrangement links TRBV2 to TRBJ1-2; no clear D. The CDR3 has 13 residues. The germline V gene encodes CDR1 SNHLY and CDR2 FYNNEI. Trimming took 3 bases from V and 4 from J, leaving 9 bases between them. In DNA form, the CDR3 reads TGTGCCAGCAGTGACGCGGCCGGCTATGGCTACACCTTC. The encoded protein is CASSDAAGYGYTF.

CDR3 protein: CASSQDRRSYEQYF. CDR3 in DNA: TGCGCCAGCAGCCAAGATAGGAGGAGCTACGAGCAGTACTTC. The V and J genes are TRBV4-3 and TRBJ2-7; D is perhaps TRBD2 (5 bases). There are 14 residues in the CDR3. Germline-derived CDR1 and CDR2 are LGHNA and YSLEER. V lost 0 bases to trimming and J lost 3 bases, with 9 bases between them.